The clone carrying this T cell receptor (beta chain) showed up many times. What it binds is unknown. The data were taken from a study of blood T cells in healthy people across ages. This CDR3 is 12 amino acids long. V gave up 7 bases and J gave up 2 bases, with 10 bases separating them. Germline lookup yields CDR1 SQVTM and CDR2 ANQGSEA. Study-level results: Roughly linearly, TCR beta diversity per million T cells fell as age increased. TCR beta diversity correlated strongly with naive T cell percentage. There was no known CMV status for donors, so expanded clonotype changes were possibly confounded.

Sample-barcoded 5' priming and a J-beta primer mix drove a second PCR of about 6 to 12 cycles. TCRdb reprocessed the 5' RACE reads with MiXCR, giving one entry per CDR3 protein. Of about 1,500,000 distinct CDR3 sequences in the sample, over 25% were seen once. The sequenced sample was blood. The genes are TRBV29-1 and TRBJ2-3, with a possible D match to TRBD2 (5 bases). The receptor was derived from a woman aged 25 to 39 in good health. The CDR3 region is CSGGGSTDTQYF. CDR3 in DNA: TGCAGCGGTGGAGGCTCCACAGATACGCAGTATTTT.